This entry lists 9 T cell receptor beta chains sequenced from one sample in a study of vaccination effects on CD4 cells after COVID-19. ViraFEST expansion of antigen-specific CD4+ T cells with viral peptide pools preceded sequencing. Culturing for around 10 days preceded CD4+ T cell isolation. Subjects were given two BNT162b2 or mRNA-1273 vaccine doses. Clones were sequenced by immunoSEQ multiplex PCR, and TCRdb holds only the in-frame ones, with some missing. This table has 30,000 to 40,000 clones, 82% appearing once. These receptors' antigens are unknown. This specimen was CD4+ T cells from PBMCs cultured with HCoV-NL63 spike peptides, taken after COVID-19 vaccination. The receptors come from a human donor who received a COVID-19 vaccine. Some clones in this sample may be carry-over from other donors' samples.

The rearrangement uses TRBV30 and TRBJ1-5, with D hard to call. V shed 5 bases and J shed 1 base, with 12 bases lying between them. The CDR3 has 14 residues. Germline CDR1 is GTSNPN and CDR2 is SVGIG (reference sequence). CDR3 nucleotide sequence: TGTGCCTGGCGGGGAGGGCAGAGCAATCAGCCCCAGCATTTT. Translation gives CAWRGGQSNQPQHF.

J is TRBJ2-7 and V is TRBV2; unclear D gene. Per the germline V gene, CDR1 is SNHLY and CDR2 is FYNNEI. V lost 2 bases and J 7 bases, leaving 9 bases between the germline ends. The CDR3 is made up of 12 amino acids. The CDR3, as DNA: TGTGCCAGCAGTGAAATAGGGTTAGAGCAGTACGTC. It translates to CASSEIGLEQYV.

V is TRBV5-1 and J is TRBJ2-1; no clear D gene. This CDR3 region has 14 residues. Per germline, CDR1 SGHRS and CDR2 YFSETQ. V lost 0 bases, J lost 3 bases, and 7 bases lay in between. The CDR3 region is CASSLDSYYNEQFF. The CDR3 DNA sequence: TGCGCCAGCAGCTTGGACAGCTACTACAATGAGCAGTTCTTC.

The chain joins TRBV3-1 (or the pseudogene TRBV3-2) to TRBJ1-1; TRBD1 is a possible D gene (5 bases). From germline, CDR1 is LGHDT and CDR2 YNNKEL (reference sequence). The CDR3 has 15 amino acids. The V end lost 4 bases, the J end lost 1 base, and 13 bases lay between the germline ends. DNA for the CDR3: TGTGCCAGCAGCCGGAGAGGGACCGAGAACACTGAAGCTTTCTTT. Translating gives CASSRRGTENTEAFF.

This sequence joins TRBV27 and TRBJ2-7; D may correspond to TRBD1 or TRBD2 (5 bases each). Between the trimmed V and J ends, which lost 8 bases and 3 bases, there was a span of 20 bases. The CDR3 loop spans 15 amino acids. Looked up from germline, CDR1 is MNHEY and CDR2 is SMNVEV (reference sequence). Here the CDR3 reads CASSDEGQINYEQYV. CDR3 in DNA: TGTGCCAGCTCCGACGAGGGGCAGATTAACTACGAGCAGTACGTC.

The J gene is TRBJ2-7, the V gene TRBV28, with D possibly matching TRBD1 (6 bases). Germline CDR1 MDHEN, CDR2 SYDVKM. V lost 4 bases and J lost 5, with 15 bases in between. CDR3 length: 14 residues. Here the CDR3 reads CASSSIQGRHEQYV. CDR3 in DNA: TGTGCCAGCAGTTCTATACAGGGCCGGCACGAGCAGTACGTC.

This clone has only a few counts. The rearrangement uses TRBV7-7 and TRBJ2-3, with TRBD1 identical over 7 bases. Germline lookup yields CDR1 SSHAT and CDR2 FNYEAQ (reference sequence). This CDR3 contains 12 residues. With V trimmed by 0 bases and J by 9 bases, 0 bases remained unmatched. In DNA, the CDR3 is TGTGCCAGCAGCTTAGCAGGGGGCACGCAGTATTTT. Translation gives CASSLAGGTQYF.

This clone has just one count. The genes are TRBV6-5 and TRBJ2-5; D tentatively fits TRBD1 or TRBD2 (5 bases each). V was trimmed by 0 bases and J by 7 bases, leaving 15 bases between them. Germline V CDR1 and CDR2: MNHEY, SVGAGI. The CDR3 runs to 15 residues. The CDR3: CASSYSGTPGGTQYF. The CDR3 DNA reads as TGTGCCAGCAGTTACTCGGGGACGCCCGGTGGGACCCAGTACTTC.

This chain's CDR3 is CANSRDGSYTGELFF. Here the CDR3 DNA reads TGTGCCAACAGCCGGGACGGCTCCTACACCGGGGAGCTGTTTTTT. The gene calls are TRBV10-3 and TRBJ2-2; perhaps D is TRBD1 or TRBD2 (5 bases each). Trimming shortened V by 10 bases and J by 3 bases, and 18 bases separated the two germline ends. The CDR3 totals 15 residues. Germline V lookup: CDR1 ENHRY, CDR2 SYGVKD.